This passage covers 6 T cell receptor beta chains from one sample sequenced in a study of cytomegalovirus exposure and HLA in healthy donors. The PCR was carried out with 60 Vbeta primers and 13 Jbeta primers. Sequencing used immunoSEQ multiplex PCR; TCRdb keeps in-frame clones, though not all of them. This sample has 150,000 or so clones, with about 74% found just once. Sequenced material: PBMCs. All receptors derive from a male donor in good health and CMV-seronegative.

CDR3 nucleotides: TGTGCCAGCAGCCTGGCAGTTTCGGAAGCTTTCTTT. It codes for CASSLAVSEAFF. The chain carries TRBV28 and TRBJ1-1; D is uncertain. The CDR3 is 12 amino acids. With 6 bases removed from V and 8 bases from J, the gap between germline ends came to 13 bases. The germline CDR1 and CDR2 sequences are MDHEN and SYDVKM. Together with reference TRBV28 and TRBJ1-1, the CDR3 gives the full variable domain: DVKVTQSSRYLVKRTGEKVFLECVQDMDHENMFWYRQDPGLGLRLIYFSYDVKMKEKGDIPEGYSVSREKKERFSLILESASTNQTSMYLCASSLAVSEAFFGQGTRLTVV.

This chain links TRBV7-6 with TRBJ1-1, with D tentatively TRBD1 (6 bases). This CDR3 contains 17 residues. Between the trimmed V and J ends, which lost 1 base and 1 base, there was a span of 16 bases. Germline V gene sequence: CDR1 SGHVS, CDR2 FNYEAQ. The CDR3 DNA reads TGTGCCAGCAGCTTAGTGGCCGAGGACAGCCAGAACACTGAAGCTTTCTTT. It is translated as CASSLVAEDSQNTEAFF. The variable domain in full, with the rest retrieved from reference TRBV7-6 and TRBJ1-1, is GAGVSQSPRYKVTKRGQDVALRCDPISGHVSLYWYRQALGQGPEFLTYFNYEAQQDKSGLPNDRFSAERPEGSISTLTIQRTEQRDSAMYRCASSLVAEDSQNTEAFFGQGTRLTVV.

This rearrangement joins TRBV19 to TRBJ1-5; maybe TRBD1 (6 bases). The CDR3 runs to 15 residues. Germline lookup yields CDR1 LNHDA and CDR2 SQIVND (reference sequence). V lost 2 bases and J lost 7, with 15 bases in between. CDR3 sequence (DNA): TGTGCCAGTAGTATAAGGCAGGGGCGCGGACAGCCCCAGCATTTT. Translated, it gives CASSIRQGRGQPQHF.

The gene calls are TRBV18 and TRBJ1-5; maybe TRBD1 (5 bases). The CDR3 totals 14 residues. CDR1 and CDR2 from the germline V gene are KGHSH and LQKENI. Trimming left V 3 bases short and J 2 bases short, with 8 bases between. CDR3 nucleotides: TGTGCCAGCTCACCTGAAGGGGGCAATCAGCCCCAGCATTTT. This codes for CASSPEGGNQPQHF.

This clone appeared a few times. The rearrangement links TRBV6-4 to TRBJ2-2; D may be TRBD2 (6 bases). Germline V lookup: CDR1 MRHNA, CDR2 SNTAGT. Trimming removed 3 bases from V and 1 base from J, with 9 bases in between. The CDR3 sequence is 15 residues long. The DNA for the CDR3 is TGTGCCAGCAGTGAACGGGGAGGGAACACCGGGGAGCTGTTTTTT. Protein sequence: CASSERGGNTGELFF.

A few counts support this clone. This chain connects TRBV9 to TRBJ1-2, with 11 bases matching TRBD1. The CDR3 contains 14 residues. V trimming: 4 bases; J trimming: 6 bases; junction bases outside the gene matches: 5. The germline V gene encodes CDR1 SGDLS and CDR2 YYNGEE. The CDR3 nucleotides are TGTGCCAGCAGCCCGAGGGACAGGGGGGATGGCTACACCTTC. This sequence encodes CASSPRDRGDGYTF.